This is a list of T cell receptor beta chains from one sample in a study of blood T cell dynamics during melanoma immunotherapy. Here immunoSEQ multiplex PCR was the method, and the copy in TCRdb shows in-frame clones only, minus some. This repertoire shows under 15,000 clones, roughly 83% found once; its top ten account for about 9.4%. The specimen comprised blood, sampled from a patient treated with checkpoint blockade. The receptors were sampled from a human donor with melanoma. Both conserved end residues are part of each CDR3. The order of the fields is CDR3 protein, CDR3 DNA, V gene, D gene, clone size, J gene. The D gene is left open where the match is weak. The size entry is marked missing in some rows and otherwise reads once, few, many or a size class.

CDR3aa: CASSLAGGSSYEQYF
CDR3nt: TGTGCCAGCAGCTTGGCCGGGGGAAGCTCCTACGAGCAGTACTTC
v_gene: TRBV5-6
d_gene: NA
abundance: few
j_gene: TRBJ2-7

CDR3aa: CAGFRGSYGYTF
CDR3nt: TGTGCCGGCTTCCGGGGGAGCTATGGCTACACCTTC
v_gene: TRBV28
d_gene: NA
abundance: NA
j_gene: TRBJ1-2

CDR3aa: CASRESGRGPDTQYF
CDR3nt: TGTGCCAGCAGGGAGTCCGGGAGAGGCCCAGATACGCAGTATTTT
v_gene: TRBV6-6
d_gene: NA
abundance: NA
j_gene: TRBJ2-3

CDR3aa: CASGIKNEKLFF
CDR3nt: TGTGCCAGCGGGATTAAAAATGAAAAACTGTTTTTT
v_gene: TRBV27
d_gene: NA
abundance: few
j_gene: TRBJ1-4

CDR3aa: CASSQEAGGPGEKLFF
CDR3nt: TGTGCCAGCAGCCAAGAGGCAGGGGGTCCGGGTGAAAAACTGTTTTTT
v_gene: TRBV4-2
d_gene: TRBD1
abundance: few
j_gene: TRBJ1-4

CDR3aa: CASSERTGSYGYTF
CDR3nt: TGTGCCAGCAGTGAACGGACAGGGAGCTATGGCTACACCTTC
v_gene: TRBV2
d_gene: TRBD1
abundance: NA
j_gene: TRBJ1-2

CDR3aa: CASSPLGYEQYF
CDR3nt: TGTGCCAGCTCACCCCTAGGCTACGAGCAGTACTTC
v_gene: TRBV18
d_gene: NA
abundance: NA
j_gene: TRBJ2-7

CDR3aa: CASSPGSGELFF
CDR3nt: TGCGCCAGCAGCCCGGGGAGCGGGGAGCTGTTTTTT
v_gene: TRBV5-1
d_gene: NA
abundance: NA
j_gene: TRBJ2-2

CDR3aa: CAISEGLAGHEQFF
CDR3nt: TGTGCCATCAGTGAGGGTCTAGCGGGGCATGAGCAGTTCTTC
v_gene: TRBV10-3
d_gene: TRBD2
abundance: NA
j_gene: TRBJ2-1

CDR3aa: CASSPSLRGSEQYF
CDR3nt: TGCGCCAGCAGCCCCTCCCTTAGGGGATCCGAGCAGTACTTC
v_gene: TRBV5-1
d_gene: NA
abundance: NA
j_gene: TRBJ2-7

CDR3aa: CASSYPGTGAYEQYF
CDR3nt: TGTGCCAGCAGTTACCCCGGGACAGGGGCCTACGAGCAGTACTTC
v_gene: TRBV6-6
d_gene: TRBD1
abundance: few
j_gene: TRBJ2-7

CDR3aa: CASQLAGTEINTEAFF
CDR3nt: TGTGCCAGCCAACTCGCCGGGACGGAGATAAACACTGAAGCTTTCTTT
v_gene: TRBV19
d_gene: NA
abundance: NA
j_gene: TRBJ1-1

CDR3aa: CAISESGTGTSYTF
CDR3nt: TGTGCCATCAGTGAGTCAGGGACAGGGACCTCCTACACCTTC
v_gene: TRBV10-3
d_gene: TRBD1
abundance: NA
j_gene: TRBJ1-2

CDR3aa: CASSFNLGDTQYF
CDR3nt: TGTGCCAGCAGCTTTAATTTGGGAGATACGCAGTATTTT
v_gene: TRBV5-4
d_gene: NA
abundance: NA
j_gene: TRBJ2-3

CDR3aa: CASSQHGWGEETQYF
CDR3nt: TGTGCCAGCAGCCAGCACGGATGGGGGGAAGAGACCCAGTACTTC
v_gene: TRBV11-3
d_gene: NA
abundance: NA
j_gene: TRBJ2-5

CDR3aa: CAISDGPDNEQFF
CDR3nt: TGTGCCATTTCTGACGGTCCCGACAATGAGCAGTTCTTC
v_gene: TRBV10-3
d_gene: NA
abundance: NA
j_gene: TRBJ2-1

CDR3aa: CASSVATGAEAFF
CDR3nt: TGTGCCAGCAGCGTAGCTACGGGGGCTGAAGCTTTCTTT
v_gene: TRBV9
d_gene: NA
abundance: NA
j_gene: TRBJ1-1

CDR3aa: CASSPNIGQGAGTGELFF
CDR3nt: TGTGCCAGCAGCCCAAACATAGGACAGGGGGCGGGCACCGGGGAGCTGTTTTTT
v_gene: TRBV7-2
d_gene: TRBD1
abundance: NA
j_gene: TRBJ2-2

CDR3aa: CASSGTGTGRDEQFF
CDR3nt: TGTGCCAGTAGCGGGACAGGGACGGGGCGGGATGAGCAGTTCTTC
v_gene: TRBV19
d_gene: TRBD1
abundance: NA
j_gene: TRBJ2-1

CDR3aa: CASSLDHSPTGELFF
CDR3nt: TGTGCCAGCAGCTTGGACCATAGCCCGACCGGGGAGCTGTTTTTT
v_gene: TRBV7-2
d_gene: NA
abundance: once
j_gene: TRBJ2-2

CDR3aa: CASSRQGGLGGYTF
CDR3nt: TGTGCCAGCAGCCGACAGGGAGGGCTGGGAGGCTACACCTTC
v_gene: TRBV6-5
d_gene: TRBD1
abundance: NA
j_gene: TRBJ1-2

CDR3aa: CASSQSTDTQYF
CDR3nt: TGTGCCAGCAGCCAGAGCACAGATACGCAGTATTTT
v_gene: TRBV4-2
d_gene: NA
abundance: NA
j_gene: TRBJ2-3